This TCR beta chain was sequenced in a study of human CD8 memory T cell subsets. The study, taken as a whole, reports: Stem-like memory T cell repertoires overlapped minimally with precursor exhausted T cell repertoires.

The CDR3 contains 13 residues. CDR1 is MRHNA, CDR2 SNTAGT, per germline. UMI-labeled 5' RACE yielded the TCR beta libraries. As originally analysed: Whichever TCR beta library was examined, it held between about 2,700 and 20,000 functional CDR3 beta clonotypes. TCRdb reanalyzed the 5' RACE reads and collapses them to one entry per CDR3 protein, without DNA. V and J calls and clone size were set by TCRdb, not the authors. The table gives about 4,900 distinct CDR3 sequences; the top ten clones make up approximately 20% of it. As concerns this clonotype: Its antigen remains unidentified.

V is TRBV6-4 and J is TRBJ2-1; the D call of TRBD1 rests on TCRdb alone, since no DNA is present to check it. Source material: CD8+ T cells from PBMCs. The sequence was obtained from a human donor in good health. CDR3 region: CASSEGGAREQFF.